The 10 T cell receptor beta chains below come from one sample, sequenced in a study of blood T cell repertoires in COVID-19 (dated by TCRdb to 2019 to 2021). The library was built by means of the immunoSEQ multiplex PCR assay. What TCRdb holds here is the immuneACCESS table cut down to in-frame rearrangements. Part of the clones is not present; checked against another copy, under half of the missing clones reflect an unresolved V gene, and the others are unexplained. A total of some 180,000 clones appear in this sample, about four fifths of them only once. Under 13% of the sample is held by the ten biggest clonotypes. The sample was peripheral blood. The receptors were gathered from a man between 65 and 85 years old with active or convalescent COVID-19.

In this sample, this clone turned up once. The chain recombines TRBV6-6 with TRBJ2-2, with 9 bases matching TRBD1. Germline trimming cut 7 bases from V and 1 base from J; bases unmatched to any gene: 4. CDR1 and CDR2 from the germline V gene are MNHNY and SVGAGI (reference sequence). The CDR3 consists of 15 residues. Here the CDR3 reads CASKRTGENTGELFF. Written as DNA, the CDR3 is TGTGCCAGCAAGAGGACAGGGGAGAACACCGGGGAGCTGTTTTTT.

This chain uses TRBV9 with TRBJ1-2; D may be TRBD1 (5 bases). Germline values: CDR1 SGDLS, CDR2 YYNGEE. This CDR3 is 14 amino acids long. Trimming left V 6 bases short and J 3 bases short, with 15 bases between. CDR3 region: CASTRGRGDYGYTF. The CDR3, as DNA: TGTGCCAGCACCCGGGGGAGGGGTGACTATGGCTACACCTTC. Supplemented by reference TRBV9 and TRBJ1-2, the full variable domain reads DSGVTQTPKHLITATGQRVTLRCSPRSGDLSVYWYQQSLDQGLQFLIQYYNGEERAKGNILERFSAQQFPDLHSELNLSSLELGDSALYFCASTRGRGDYGYTFGSGTRLTVV.

The V and J genes are TRBV19 and TRBJ2-7, with TRBD1 matching 9 bases. The V segment lost 5 bases and the J segment 4 bases; nucleotides outside the gene matches: 6. This CDR3 is built from 14 residues. Germline CDR1 and CDR2: LNHDA and SQIVND (reference sequence). CDR3 amino acids: CASSWGQGLYEQYF. CDR3 in DNA: TGTGCCAGTAGTTGGGGACAGGGTCTATACGAGCAGTACTTC.

This clone was seen just once. The chain uses TRBV5-5 and TRBJ1-5; D ambiguous. Germline CDR1 and CDR2: SGHKS and YYEKEE (reference sequence). The ends were cut back, 3 bases at V and 4 bases at J, with 8 bases in the middle. The CDR3 is 13 amino acids. CDR3 sequence: CASSSRWNQPQHF. The CDR3 DNA sequence: TGTGCCAGCAGCTCCAGGTGGAATCAGCCCCAGCATTTT.

In its sample, this clone was seen once. This rearrangement joins TRBV30 to TRBJ2-1; TRBD2 aligns across 8 bases. The CDR3 covers 15 residues. The V gene's germline CDR1 is GTSNPN and CDR2 SVGIG (reference sequence). Trimming removed 2 bases from V and 5 bases from J; junction bases left unmatched: 8. The CDR3 loop is CAWSRALAGNNEQFF. CDR3 coding DNA: TGTGCCTGGAGTAGGGCGCTAGCGGGTAACAATGAGCAGTTCTTC.

The chain is built from TRBV7-2 and TRBJ2-2; 8 positions agree with TRBD2. V gave up 5 bases and J gave up 6 bases; unmatched junction bases: 11. The CDR3 loop spans 16 amino acids. CDR1 is SGHTA and CDR2 is FQGNSA in the germline V gene. CDR3: CASSGLTAGVAGELFF. The CDR3, as DNA: TGTGCCAGCAGCGGGTTGACAGCGGGAGTCGCCGGGGAGCTGTTTTTT. Full variable domain (rest looked up from reference TRBV7-2 and TRBJ2-2): GAGVSQSPSNKVTEKGKDVELRCDPISGHTALYWYRQSLGQGLEFLIYFQGNSAPDKSGLPSDRFSAERTGGSVSTLTIQRTQQEDSAVYLCASSGLTAGVAGELFFGEGSRLTVL.

The rearrangement uses TRBV3-1 (or the pseudogene TRBV3-2) and TRBJ1-2, with 8 bases that match TRBD1. The germline gives CDR1 LGHDT, CDR2 YNNKEL (reference sequence). The CDR3 contains 14 residues. V lost 1 base to trimming and J lost 6 bases; unmatched junction nucleotides: 4. CDR3 in DNA: TGTGCCAGCAGCCAAGTTCAGGGGGCGCATGGCTACACCTTC. Protein product: CASSQVQGAHGYTF.

This clone was recorded only once. The rearrangement joins TRBV5-8 to TRBJ2-2, with unresolved D. The CDR3 runs 14 residues. V lost 4 bases and J lost 1, with 8 bases in between. CDR1 and CDR2 (germline): SGHTS, YDEGEE. This chain's CDR3 is CASSRLGNTGELFF. For the CDR3, the DNA is TGTGCCAGCAGCCGCCTCGGGAACACCGGGGAGCTGTTTTTT.

This chain uses TRBV6-2 or TRBV6-3 with TRBJ2-4, with D possibly TRBD2 on 6 matching bases. Germline CDR1 is MNHEY and CDR2 is SVGEGT. The CDR3 is 17 residues long. Trimming removed 5 bases at V and 0 bases at J, with 17 bases between. CDR3 DNA sequence: TGTGCCAGCAGTCACGGGGGACGCCTTTTAGCCAAAAACATTCAGTACTTC. Protein: CASSHGGRLLAKNIQYF.

The chain combines TRBV9 with TRBJ2-2, with TRBD1 identical over 8 bases. V shed 4 bases, J shed 0 bases, and the junction held 2 bases outside the gene matches. Germline values: CDR1 SGDLS, CDR2 YYNGEE. The CDR3 sequence is 15 residues long. The CDR3 here is CASSPRGPNTGELFF. CDR3 nucleotide sequence: TGTGCCAGCAGCCCCAGGGGGCCGAACACCGGGGAGCTGTTTTTT.